Below, 13 T cell receptor beta chains from the same sample are listed, as sequenced in a study of blood T cell repertoires in COVID-19. Sequencing used immunoSEQ multiplex PCR; TCRdb keeps in-frame clones, though not all of them. The sample yields around 97,000 clones, more than 70% seen once. Sequencing was carried out using peripheral blood. These receptors were collected from a woman aged 55 to 70 with acute or convalescent COVID-19.

The rearrangement links TRBV2 to TRBJ1-3; maybe TRBD1 (6 bases). With 6 bases removed from V and 0 bases from J, the gap between germline ends came to 18 bases. Per germline, CDR1 SNHLY and CDR2 FYNNEI. CDR3 length equals 17 residues. CDR3: CASRAGQSLNSGNTIYF. As DNA, the CDR3 is TGTGCCAGCAGAGCAGGACAGAGCCTTAACTCTGGAAACACCATATATTTT.

This chain joins TRBV19 and TRBJ1-6; tentatively, D is TRBD1 (5 bases). Trimming took off 7 bases at V and 6 bases at J, with 16 bases between the two ends. Per the germline V gene, CDR1 is LNHDA and CDR2 is SQIVND (reference sequence). The CDR3 is 15 amino acids. CDR3 sequence (DNA): TGTGCCAGTACCACGGGGGGGGTGGGTAATTCACCCCTCCACTTT. Translation gives CASTTGGVGNSPLHF.

CDR3 region: CASSLEAGGPRGQETQYF. CDR3 DNA sequence: TGTGCCAGCAGCTTAGAGGCGGGAGGGCCTCGTGGCCAAGAGACCCAGTACTTC. The chain couples TRBV7-6 to TRBJ2-5; 9 nucleotides match TRBD2. Trimming cost V 1 base and J 1 base; bases outside gene matches: 10. This CDR3 is 18 amino acids long. Germline V gene lookup returns CDR1 SGHVS and CDR2 FNYEAQ. Supplemented by reference TRBV7-6 and TRBJ2-5, the full variable domain reads GAGVSQSPRYKVTKRGQDVALRCDPISGHVSLYWYRQALGQGPEFLTYFNYEAQQDKSGLPNDRFSAERPEGSISTLTIQRTEQRDSAMYRCASSLEAGGPRGQETQYFGPGTRLLVL.

The chain has TRBV5-1 and TRBJ2-5; no definite D call. The CDR3 runs 14 residues. Trimming removed 1 base from V and 1 base from J, with 8 bases in between. Germline lookup yields CDR1 SGHRS and CDR2 YFSETQ. The CDR3 nucleotides read TGCGCCAGCAGCTTGATGTCAGTCCAAGAGACCCAGTACTTC. It encodes CASSLMSVQETQYF.

The V and J genes are TRBV18 and TRBJ2-1, with no clear D. The CDR3 totals 12 residues. CDR1 is KGHSH and CDR2 is LQKENI in the germline V gene. V was clipped by 3 bases and J by 6 bases, with 6 bases between them. The CDR3 loop reads CASSPLSNEQFF. CDR3 sequence (DNA): TGTGCCAGCTCACCCCTGAGCAATGAGCAGTTCTTC.

J is TRBJ1-5 and V is TRBV5-4, with D possibly TRBD1 on 6 matching bases. CDR1 is SGHNT and CDR2 is YYREEE in the germline V gene (reference sequence). The V and J ends lost 2 bases and 1 base respectively, with 7 bases between them. The CDR3 spans 14 residues. CDR3 amino acids: CASSLQGSNQPQHF. The DNA for the CDR3 is TGTGCCAGCAGCTTACAGGGAAGCAATCAGCCCCAGCATTTT.

The CDR3 bases are TGTGCCAGCAGTTCCGCGCGGGGCGGTAATGAAAAACTGTTTTTT. Protein sequence: CASSSARGGNEKLFF. This rearrangement joins TRBV28 to TRBJ1-4; a possible D gene is TRBD1 (5 bases). V lost 4 bases to trimming and J lost 4 bases, with 13 bases between them. The germline V gene encodes CDR1 MDHEN and CDR2 SYDVKM. The CDR3 length is 15 residues.

This chain uses TRBV28 with TRBJ2-7; D perhaps matches TRBD2 (5 bases). V was trimmed by 5 bases and J by 7 bases, leaving 21 bases between them. The germline V gene has CDR1 MDHEN and CDR2 SYDVKM. There are 15 residues in the CDR3. The CDR3 loop reads CASSNPGSSSGEQYF. CDR3 in DNA: TGTGCCAGCAGTAATCCGGGATCCTCCTCGGGGGAGCAGTACTTC.

This clone is a singleton in its sample. The V call is TRBV18, the J call TRBJ1-2; 7 positions match TRBD1. Per germline, CDR1 KGHSH and CDR2 LQKENI. Trimming at V came to 4 bases and at J to 0 bases, leaving 14 bases not matched to a gene. This CDR3 is 18 amino acids long. CDR3 sequence: CASSRFRDSAESNYGYTF. In DNA, the CDR3 is TGTGCCAGCTCACGATTCCGGGACAGCGCCGAATCTAACTATGGCTACACCTTC.

The chain employs TRBV28 and TRBJ2-7, with TRBD1 identical over 12 bases. V lost 2 bases, J lost 2 bases, and 4 bases stayed unmatched. Germline assignment: CDR1 MDHEN and CDR2 SYDVKM. The CDR3 consists of 16 residues. The CDR3 loop reads CASSLGTGGITYEQYF. DNA for the CDR3: TGTGCCAGCAGTTTAGGGACAGGGGGCATTACCTACGAGCAGTACTTC.

This chain uses TRBV19 with TRBJ2-2; TRBD2 agrees at 8 bases. CDR1 and CDR2 from the germline V gene are LNHDA and SQIVND (reference sequence). J was trimmed by 5 bases and V by 6 bases; bases with no gene match: 8. This CDR3 is 15 amino acids long. CDR3 coding DNA: TGTGCCAGTAGCCTTAGCGGGGCAGCGACCGGGGAGCTGTTTTTT. Protein: CASSLSGAATGELFF. Combining the CDR3 with reference TRBV19 and TRBJ2-2 gives the whole variable domain DGGITQSPKYLFRKEGQNVTLSCEQNLNHDAMYWYRQDPGQGLRLIYYSQIVNDFQKGDIAEGYSVSREKKESFPLTVTSAQKNPTAFYLCASSLSGAATGELFFGEGSRLTVL.

This chain uses TRBV20-1 with TRBJ1-1, with a tentative D call TRBD1 (6 bases). The CDR3 has 14 residues. V was pared by 3 bases and J by 5 bases, with 16 bases between. CDR1 DFQATT and CDR2 SNEGSKA come from the germline V gene (reference sequence). The CDR3 reads CSASRAQGYTEAFF. The CDR3 nucleotides read TGCAGTGCTAGTCGTGCCCAGGGGTATACTGAAGCTTTCTTT.

This rearrangement joins TRBV28 to TRBJ1-2, with D possibly TRBD1 on 6 matching bases. Germline CDR1 reads MDHEN; CDR2 reads SYDVKM. Deletions cut 6 bases from V and 1 base from J, with 15 bases between. The CDR3 is 15 amino acids. The CDR3 nucleotides are TGTGCCAGCAGCCCGACAGGATCGATTAACTATGGCTACACCTTC. It specifies CASSPTGSINYGYTF.